What follows is one T cell receptor beta chain and its context. This record belongs to a study of blood T cell repertoires in COVID-19. Overall study context: Researchers got acute and convalescent COVID-19 samples from the United States, Italy and Spain. PBMCs, B-cell-depleted T cells, or T cells were the source of the cDNA or gDNA that made up the material.

Under the authors' procedure: The assay estimated nucleated cells by amplifying reference gene primers. The data were produced by immunoSEQ multiplex PCR, yet TCRdb's version contains in-frame clones alone and is incomplete. That table furnishes V, J and clone size, whereas the DNA furnished D and trimming. Of approximately 190,000 clones listed, around 86% are singletons. J gave up 8 bases and V 0 bases, and 9 bases lay outside the gene matches. CDR1 and CDR2 (germline): KGHDR, SFDVKD. This CDR3 region has 16 residues. V and J are TRBV24-1 and TRBJ2-1, with 7 bases fitting TRBD1. Sequenced sample: peripheral blood. The receptor comes from a man older than 75 with acute or convalescent COVID-19. CDR3 DNA sequence: TGTGCCACCAGTGATTTGGGACAGGAGTCTTTACATGAGCAGTTCTTC. It codes for CATSDLGQESLHEQFF.